One sample yielded the 11 T cell receptor beta chains listed below, sequenced in a study of immune cell composition in non-small cell lung cancer. The repertoire was sequenced with immunoSEQ multiplex PCR; TCRdb's copy has only in-frame clones and lacks some. Found here are approximately 2,100 clones, about four fifths of them singletons; the top ten hold under 15%. The sample comprised lung tumor tissue. These receptors all come from a human donor with non-small cell lung cancer.

The chain combines TRBV19 with TRBJ2-5, with 8 positions matching TRBD1. This CDR3 spans 14 amino acids. V shed 3 bases and J 2 bases; nucleotides not matched to a gene: 2. From germline, CDR1 is LNHDA and CDR2 SQIVND (reference sequence). The CDR3 sequence: CASSITGGQETQYF. The CDR3 DNA is TGTGCCAGTAGTATTACAGGGGGGCAAGAGACCCAGTACTTC.

The V gene is TRBV11-2, the J gene TRBJ2-5; TRBD2 agrees at 10 bases. This CDR3 is 14 amino acids long. V lost 5 bases, J lost 7 bases, and 7 bases stayed unmatched. Germline V lookup: CDR1 SGHAT, CDR2 FQNNGV. For the CDR3, the DNA is TGTGCCAGCAGCCCAAGCGGGGGGGCCGGGACCCAGTACTTC. Amino acid sequence: CASSPSGGAGTQYF.

The chain carries TRBV7-6 and TRBJ2-7; the match to TRBD2 covers 7 bases. V trimming: 8 bases; J trimming: 6 bases; junction bases outside the gene matches: 7. The CDR3 is 12 residues long. CDR1 is SGHVS and CDR2 is FNYEAQ in the germline V gene. CDR3 nucleotide sequence: TGTGCCAGCGGCCCCGGCGGGGGCGAGCAGTACTTC. Encoded protein: CASGPGGGEQYF.

CDR3 nucleotides: TGTGCCAGCAATCGTGGGACTACCAAATCGGGTGAGCAGTTCTTC. It encodes CASNRGTTKSGEQFF. J is TRBJ2-1 and V is TRBV6-1; 7 bases align to TRBD2. Losses at the gene ends were 7 bases for V and 9 bases for J; bases not matched to a gene: 15. Per germline, CDR1 MNHNS and CDR2 SASEGT. The CDR3 length is 15 residues.

This chain connects TRBV9 to TRBJ2-5; 9 nucleotides match TRBD1. From germline, CDR1 is SGDLS and CDR2 YYNGEE. This CDR3 is 18 amino acids long. V shed 0 bases, J shed 10 bases, and the junction held 19 bases outside the gene matches. The CDR3 here is CASSVGEGTGSLREGQYF. CDR3 DNA: TGTGCCAGCAGCGTAGGGGAAGGGACAGGGTCTCTGCGAGAGGGCCAGTACTTC.

The chain recombines TRBV5-4 with TRBJ2-1; D possibly corresponds to TRBD1 (5 bases). The CDR3 runs to 15 residues. Germline V gene sequence: CDR1 SGHNT, CDR2 YYREEE (reference sequence). V was shortened by 1 base and J by 8 bases, with 16 bases between the two germline ends. CDR3 in amino acids: CASSLQQGLGHEQFF. The CDR3 DNA sequence: TGTGCCAGCAGCTTGCAGCAGGGTCTTGGCCATGAGCAGTTCTTC.

This clone was counted between two and nine times. This chain connects TRBV30 to TRBJ1-6; D is perhaps TRBD1 (5 bases). This CDR3 contains 15 residues. V was pared by 2 bases and J by 2 bases, with 10 bases between. Per the germline V gene, CDR1 is GTSNPN and CDR2 is SVGIG (reference sequence). The chain's CDR3 is CAWSIRQPYNSPLHF. For the CDR3, the DNA is TGTGCCTGGAGTATCCGACAGCCCTATAATTCACCCCTCCACTTT.

The chain recombines TRBV28 with TRBJ2-7; perhaps TRBD1 as D (5 bases). The CDR3 covers 14 residues. V shed 6 bases and J shed 1 base, with 13 bases lying between them. Germline CDR1 is MDHEN and CDR2 is SYDVKM. The CDR3 is CASSLTVLSYEQYF. The DNA for the CDR3 is TGTGCCAGCAGCTTGACAGTCCTTTCCTACGAGCAGTACTTC.

This chain links TRBV5-1 with TRBJ2-5, with TRBD1 identical over 7 bases. Germline V gene sequence: CDR1 SGHRS, CDR2 YFSETQ. The V and J ends lost 3 bases and 1 base, in that order; junction bases with no gene match: 3. The CDR3 covers 14 residues. DNA of the CDR3: TGCGCCAGCAGCTCCGGGACAGCCCAAGAGACCCAGTACTTC. Amino acid sequence: CASSSGTAQETQYF.

This clone was observed a few times. The V gene is TRBV7-3, the J gene TRBJ2-1; a possible D gene is TRBD1 (6 bases). The CDR3 totals 16 residues. Looked up from germline, CDR1 is SGHTA and CDR2 is FQGTGA. V shed 2 bases and J shed 6 bases, with 17 bases lying between them. In nucleotides, the CDR3 is TGTGCCAGCAGCTTAGGGGGCCTACAAAGGGGCAATGAGCAGTTCTTC. This translates into CASSLGGLQRGNEQFF.

This clone showed up just once. CDR3 sequence reads: CASSLEGRGGTDTQYF. CDR3 DNA: TGTGCCAGCAGCTTAGAGGGGCGGGGGGGCACAGATACGCAGTATTTT. The rearrangement links TRBV7-2 to TRBJ2-3; TRBD2 matches 8 bases. This CDR3 comprises 16 residues. Germline CDR1 reads SGHTA; CDR2 reads FQGNSA. Losses at the gene ends were 1 base for V and 1 base for J; bases not matched to a gene: 4.